This paragraph covers one T cell receptor beta chain sequence. The record originates from a study of blood T cell repertoires in COVID-19. As for the study in general: Some COVID-19 samples were acute and others convalescent; all came from the United States, Italy and Spain. PBMCs, B-cell-depleted T cells, or T cells were the source of the cDNA or gDNA that made up the material.

Authors' methods: Reference gene primer amplification yielded estimated nucleated cell counts. The repertoire was sequenced with immunoSEQ multiplex PCR; TCRdb's copy has only in-frame clones and lacks some. V and J calls and clone size follow that table, whereas D and trimming were derived from the DNA. The sample contains 95,000 to 100,000 clones, about 85% of which appear only once. The receptor comes from a woman in her seventies with active or convalescent COVID-19. Sequenced input: peripheral blood.

The CDR3 nucleotides are TGTGCCAGCAGTGACACAGGGCCTAACTATGGCTACACCTTC. This translates into CASSDTGPNYGYTF. The chain is built from TRBV6-6 and TRBJ1-2; a weak D match, TRBD1 (6 bases). CDR3 length equals 14 residues. Trimming shortened V by 5 bases and J by 0 bases, and 10 bases separated the two germline ends. Per germline, CDR1 MNHNY and CDR2 SVGAGI (reference sequence).